The sequence of this T cell receptor beta chain was determined in a study of type 1 regulatory T cells. On this clonotype itself: Its antigen is unknown.

Each CDR3 protein gets one entry after TCRdb re-called the reads with MiXCR. The sample holds tens of thousands of distinct CDR3 sequences, around 62% seen once. Germline CDR1 and CDR2: MGHRA and YSYEKL. The CDR3 has 15 residues. Germline trimming cut 3 bases from V and 6 bases from J; bases unmatched to any gene: 3. The TCR was taken from a human donor in good health. V and J are TRBV4-1 and TRBJ1-5; the match to TRBD1 covers 12 bases. The material sequenced was cultured non-Tr1 T cells, either the whole culture or a sorted T cell fraction (not recorded which). The CDR3 sequence is CASSQGQGAFQPQHF. The CDR3 DNA reads TGCGCCAGCAGCCAGGGACAGGGGGCATTTCAGCCCCAGCATTTT.